This T cell receptor beta chain was sequenced in a study of blood T cell repertoires in COVID-19. At the level of the study: Whether acute or convalescent, the COVID-19 samples came from the United States, Italy and Spain. The analysed material was cDNA or gDNA that came from T cells, B-cell-depleted T cells, or PBMCs.

CDR3 length equals 15 residues. Looked up from germline, CDR1 is SGHKS and CDR2 is YYEKEE (reference sequence). V lost 0 bases and J 3 bases, leaving 13 bases between the germline ends. Original processing methods: Amplification of reference gene primers provided the estimated nucleated cell counts. The table came from immunoSEQ multiplex PCR; TCRdb's copy has only in-frame clones and leaves some out. V and J calls and clone size follow that table, whereas D and trimming were derived from the DNA. Found here are approximately 94,000 clones, around 84% of them singletons; the top ten hold roughly 25%.

The rearrangement links TRBV5-5 to TRBJ2-7, with D maybe TRBD1 (5 bases). The specimen sequenced was peripheral blood. This receptor was obtained from a man between 60 and 75 years old with acute or convalescent COVID-19. The CDR3 region has the DNA TGTGCCAGCAGCTTGGCCCAGGGAACTATCTACGAGCAGTACGTC. It translates to CASSLAQGTIYEQYV.